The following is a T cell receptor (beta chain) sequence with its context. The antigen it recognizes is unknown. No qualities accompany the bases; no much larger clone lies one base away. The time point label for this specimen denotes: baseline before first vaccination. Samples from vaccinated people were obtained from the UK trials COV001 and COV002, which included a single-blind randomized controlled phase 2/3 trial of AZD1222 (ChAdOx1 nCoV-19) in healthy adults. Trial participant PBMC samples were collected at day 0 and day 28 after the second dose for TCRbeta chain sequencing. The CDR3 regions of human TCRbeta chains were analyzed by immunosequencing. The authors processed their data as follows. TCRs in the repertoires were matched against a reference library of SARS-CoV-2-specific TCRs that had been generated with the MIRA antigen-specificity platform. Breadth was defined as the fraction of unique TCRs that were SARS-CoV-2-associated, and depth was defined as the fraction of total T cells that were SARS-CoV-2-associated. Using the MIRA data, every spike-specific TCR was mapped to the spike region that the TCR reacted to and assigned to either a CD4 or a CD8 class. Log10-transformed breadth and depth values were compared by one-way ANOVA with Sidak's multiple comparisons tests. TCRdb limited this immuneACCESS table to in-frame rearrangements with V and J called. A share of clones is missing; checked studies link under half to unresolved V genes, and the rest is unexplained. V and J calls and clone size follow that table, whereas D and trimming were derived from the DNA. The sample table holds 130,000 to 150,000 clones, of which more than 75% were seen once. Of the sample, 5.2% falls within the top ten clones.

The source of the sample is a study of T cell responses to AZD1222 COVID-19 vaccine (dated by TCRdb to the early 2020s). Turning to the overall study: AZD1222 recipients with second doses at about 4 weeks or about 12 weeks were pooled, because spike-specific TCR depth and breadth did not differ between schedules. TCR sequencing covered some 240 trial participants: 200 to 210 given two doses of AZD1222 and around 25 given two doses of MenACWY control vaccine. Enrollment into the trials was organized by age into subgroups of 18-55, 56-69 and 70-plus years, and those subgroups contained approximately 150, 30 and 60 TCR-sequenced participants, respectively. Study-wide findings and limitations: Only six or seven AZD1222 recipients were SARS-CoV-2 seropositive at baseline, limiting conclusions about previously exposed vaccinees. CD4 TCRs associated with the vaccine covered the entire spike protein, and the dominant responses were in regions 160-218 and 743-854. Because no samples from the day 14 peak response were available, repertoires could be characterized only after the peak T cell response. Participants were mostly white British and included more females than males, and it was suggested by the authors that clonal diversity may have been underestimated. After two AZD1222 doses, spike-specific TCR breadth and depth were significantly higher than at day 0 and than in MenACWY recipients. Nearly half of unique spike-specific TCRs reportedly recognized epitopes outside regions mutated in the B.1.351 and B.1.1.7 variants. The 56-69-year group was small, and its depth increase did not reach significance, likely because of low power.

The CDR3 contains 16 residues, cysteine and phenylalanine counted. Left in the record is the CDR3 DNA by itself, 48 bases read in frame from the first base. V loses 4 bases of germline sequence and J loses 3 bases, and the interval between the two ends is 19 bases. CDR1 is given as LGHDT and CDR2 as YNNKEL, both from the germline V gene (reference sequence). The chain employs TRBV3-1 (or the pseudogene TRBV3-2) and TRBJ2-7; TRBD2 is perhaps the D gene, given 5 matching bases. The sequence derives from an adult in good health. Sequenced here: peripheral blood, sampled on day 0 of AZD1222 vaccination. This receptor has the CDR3 CASSPHSARGGYEQYF. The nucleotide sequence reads TGTGCCAGCAGCCCTCATTCGGCTAGAGGAGGCTACGAGCAGTACTTC.